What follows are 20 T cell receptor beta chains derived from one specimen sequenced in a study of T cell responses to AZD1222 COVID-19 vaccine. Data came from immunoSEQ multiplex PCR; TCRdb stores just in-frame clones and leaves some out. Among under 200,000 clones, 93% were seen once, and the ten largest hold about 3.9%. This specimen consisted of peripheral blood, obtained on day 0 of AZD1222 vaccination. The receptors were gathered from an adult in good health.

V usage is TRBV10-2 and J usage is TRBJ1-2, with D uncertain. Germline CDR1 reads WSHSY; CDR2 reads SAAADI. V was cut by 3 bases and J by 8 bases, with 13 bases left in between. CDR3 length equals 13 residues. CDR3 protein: CASSEGMPAGYTF. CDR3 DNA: TGCGCCAGCAGTGAAGGGATGCCTGCGGGCTACACCTTC.

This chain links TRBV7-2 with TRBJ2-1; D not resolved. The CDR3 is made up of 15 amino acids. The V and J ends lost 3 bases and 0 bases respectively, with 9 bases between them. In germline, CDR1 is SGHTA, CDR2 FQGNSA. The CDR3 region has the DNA TGTGCCAGCAGCTTCCAGGCCTTCTCCTACAATGAGCAGTTCTTC. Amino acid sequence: CASSFQAFSYNEQFF.

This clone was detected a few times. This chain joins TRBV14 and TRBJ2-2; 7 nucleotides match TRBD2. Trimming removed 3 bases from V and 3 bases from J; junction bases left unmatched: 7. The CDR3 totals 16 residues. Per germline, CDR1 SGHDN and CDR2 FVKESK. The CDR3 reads CASSHMGTNYTGELFF. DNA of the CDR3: TGTGCCAGCAGCCACATGGGGACTAACTACACCGGGGAGCTGTTTTTT.

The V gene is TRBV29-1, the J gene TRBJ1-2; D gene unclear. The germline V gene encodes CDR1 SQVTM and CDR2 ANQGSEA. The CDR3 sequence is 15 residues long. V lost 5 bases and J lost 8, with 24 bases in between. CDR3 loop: CSVLTHPGRVWGYTF. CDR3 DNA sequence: TGCAGCGTTCTTACCCATCCCGGACGGGTCTGGGGCTACACCTTC.

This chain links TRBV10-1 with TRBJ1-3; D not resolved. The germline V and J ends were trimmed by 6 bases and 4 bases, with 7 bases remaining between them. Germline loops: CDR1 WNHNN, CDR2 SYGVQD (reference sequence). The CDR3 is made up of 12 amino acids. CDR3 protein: CASSGSGNTIYF. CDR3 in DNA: TGCGCCAGCAGCGGGTCAGGAAACACCATATATTTT.

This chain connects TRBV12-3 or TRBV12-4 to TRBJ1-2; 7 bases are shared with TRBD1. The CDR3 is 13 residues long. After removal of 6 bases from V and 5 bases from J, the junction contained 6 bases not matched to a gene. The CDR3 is CASSRDSYYGYTF. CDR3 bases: TGTGCCAGCAGCCGGGACAGCTATTATGGCTACACCTTC.

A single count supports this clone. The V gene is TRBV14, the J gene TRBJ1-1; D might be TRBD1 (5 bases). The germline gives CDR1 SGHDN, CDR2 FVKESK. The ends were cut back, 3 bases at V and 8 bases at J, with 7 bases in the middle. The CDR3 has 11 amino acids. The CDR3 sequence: CASSQNREAFF. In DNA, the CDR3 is TGTGCCAGCAGCCAGAACAGGGAAGCTTTCTTT.

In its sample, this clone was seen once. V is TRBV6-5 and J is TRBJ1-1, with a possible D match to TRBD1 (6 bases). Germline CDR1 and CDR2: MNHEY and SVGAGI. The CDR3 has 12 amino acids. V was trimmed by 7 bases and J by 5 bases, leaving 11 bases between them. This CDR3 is CASTQGQTEAFF. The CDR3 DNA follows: TGTGCCAGCACTCAGGGACAAACTGAAGCTTTCTTT.

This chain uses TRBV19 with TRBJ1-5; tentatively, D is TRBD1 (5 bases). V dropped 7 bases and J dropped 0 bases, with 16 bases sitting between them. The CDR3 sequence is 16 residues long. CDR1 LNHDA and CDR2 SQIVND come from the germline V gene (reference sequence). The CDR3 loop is CASTPVLGDSNQPQHF. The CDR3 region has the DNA TGTGCCAGTACCCCCGTCCTGGGGGATAGCAATCAGCCCCAGCATTTT.

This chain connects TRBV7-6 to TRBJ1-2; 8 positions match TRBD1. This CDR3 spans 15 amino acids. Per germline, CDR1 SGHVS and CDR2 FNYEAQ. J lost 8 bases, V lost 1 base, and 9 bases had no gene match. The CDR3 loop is CASSLGRQGLSGYTF. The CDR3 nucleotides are TGTGCCAGCAGCTTAGGCCGACAGGGGTTGAGCGGCTACACCTTC.

For the CDR3, the DNA is TGTGCCAGCAGCCTTCGGGGACAGGGTTCTACGGGGGGTCAGCCCCAGCATTTT. Residues: CASSLRGQGSTGGQPQHF. The chain combines TRBV11-3 with TRBJ1-5; 9 bases are shared with TRBD1. In germline, CDR1 is SGHNT, CDR2 YENEEA. Trimming at V came to 5 bases and at J to 6 bases, leaving 17 bases not matched to a gene. The CDR3 has 18 residues.

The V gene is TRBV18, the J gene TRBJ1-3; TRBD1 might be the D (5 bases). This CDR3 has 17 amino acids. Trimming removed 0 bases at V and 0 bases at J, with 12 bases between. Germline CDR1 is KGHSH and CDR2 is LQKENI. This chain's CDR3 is CASSPPAGPHSGNTIYF. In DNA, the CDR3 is TGTGCCAGCTCACCACCAGCAGGGCCTCACTCTGGAAACACCATATATTTT. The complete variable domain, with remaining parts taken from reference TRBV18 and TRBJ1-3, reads NAGVMQNPRHLVRRRGQEARLRCSPMKGHSHVYWYRQLPEEGLKFMVYLQKENIIDESGMPKERFSAEFPKEGPSILRIQQVVRGDSAAYFCASSPPAGPHSGNTIYFGEGSWLTVV.

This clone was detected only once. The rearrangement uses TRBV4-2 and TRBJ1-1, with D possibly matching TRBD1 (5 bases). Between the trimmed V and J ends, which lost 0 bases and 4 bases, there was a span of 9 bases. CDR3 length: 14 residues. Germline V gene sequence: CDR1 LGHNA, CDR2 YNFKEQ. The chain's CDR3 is CASSQERGSTEAFF. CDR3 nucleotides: TGTGCCAGCAGCCAAGAACGGGGGAGCACTGAAGCTTTCTTT.

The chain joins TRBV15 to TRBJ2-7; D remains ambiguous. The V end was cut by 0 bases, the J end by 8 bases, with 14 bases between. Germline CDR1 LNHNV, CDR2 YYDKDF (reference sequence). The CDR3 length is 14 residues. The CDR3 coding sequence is TGTGCCACCAGCAGAGATAGGGCAGGACGAAAGCAGTACTTC. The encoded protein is CATSRDRAGRKQYF.

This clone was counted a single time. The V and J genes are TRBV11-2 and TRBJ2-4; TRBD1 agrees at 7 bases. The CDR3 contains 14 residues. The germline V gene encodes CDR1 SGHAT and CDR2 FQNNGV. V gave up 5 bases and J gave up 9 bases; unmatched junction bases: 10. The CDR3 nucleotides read TGTGCCAGCAGCGCACTTAGGGGGCGAGGCATTCAGTACTTC. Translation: CASSALRGRGIQYF.

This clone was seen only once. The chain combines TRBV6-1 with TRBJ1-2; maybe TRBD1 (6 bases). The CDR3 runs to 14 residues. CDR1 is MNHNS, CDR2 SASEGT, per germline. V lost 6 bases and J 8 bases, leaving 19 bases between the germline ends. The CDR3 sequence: CASRLGTPSGGYTF. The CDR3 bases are TGTGCCAGCAGACTCGGGACACCCTCCGGGGGCTACACCTTC.

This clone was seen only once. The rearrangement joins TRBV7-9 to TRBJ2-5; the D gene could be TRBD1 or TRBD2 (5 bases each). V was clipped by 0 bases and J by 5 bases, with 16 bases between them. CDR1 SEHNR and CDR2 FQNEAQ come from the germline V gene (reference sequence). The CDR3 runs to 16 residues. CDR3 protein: CASSLALGPWDETQYF. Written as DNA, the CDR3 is TGTGCCAGCAGCTTAGCCCTGGGACCCTGGGACGAGACCCAGTACTTC.

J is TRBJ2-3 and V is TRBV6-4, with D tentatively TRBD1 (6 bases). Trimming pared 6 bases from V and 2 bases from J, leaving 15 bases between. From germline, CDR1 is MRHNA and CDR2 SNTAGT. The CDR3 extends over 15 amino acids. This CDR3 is CASSPQGIITDTQYF. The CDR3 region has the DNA TGTGCCAGCAGCCCCCAGGGGATCATCACAGATACGCAGTATTTT.

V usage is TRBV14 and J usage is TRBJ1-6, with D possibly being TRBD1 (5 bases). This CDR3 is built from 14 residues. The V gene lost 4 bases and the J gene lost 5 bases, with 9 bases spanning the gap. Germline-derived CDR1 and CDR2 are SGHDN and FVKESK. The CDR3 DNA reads TGTGCCAGCAGCCGACAGATTCATAATTCACCCCTCCACTTT. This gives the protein CASSRQIHNSPLHF.

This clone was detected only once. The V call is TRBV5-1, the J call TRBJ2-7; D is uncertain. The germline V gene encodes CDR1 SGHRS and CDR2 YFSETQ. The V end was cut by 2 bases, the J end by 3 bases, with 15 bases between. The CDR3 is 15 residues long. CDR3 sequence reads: CASSFSFGQNYEQYF. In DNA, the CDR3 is TGCGCCAGCAGCTTTTCTTTTGGGCAGAACTACGAGCAGTACTTC.